These T cell receptor beta chains were read from a single sample in a study of blood T cell repertoires in COVID-19. TCRdb keeps only in-frame clones here, not all; method: immunoSEQ multiplex PCR. The table records some 120,000 clones, approximately 87% of them present only once. The specimen sequenced was peripheral blood. These TCRs come from a man aged 25-45 years with acute or convalescent COVID-19. Each CDR3 is given without its conserved first and last residue. Fields, in order: V gene, CDR3 length, J gene, CDR3 protein.

TRBV5-8,13,TRBJ2-3,ASSAGTRGTDTQY
TRBV30,12,TRBJ2-3,AWIPAGGVDTQY
TRBV7-8,16,TRBJ1-3,ASSLVSVPHYSGNTIY
TRBV25-1,13,TRBJ2-2,ASRTQGKNTGELF
TRBV10-3,11,TRBJ1-6,AISEGGSSPLH
TRBV5-1,14,TRBJ2-7,ASSEIQGISSYEQY
TRBV12-3/TRBV12-4,9,TRBJ2-7,ASSLAREQY
TRBV6-2/TRBV6-3,14,TRBJ1-1,ASSYERIRLNTEAF
TRBV7-2,12,TRBJ2-7,ASSLGLAGYEQY
TRBV6-5,13,TRBJ1-2,ASSYDEGANYGYT
TRBV19,9,TRBJ2-1,ARRVGNEQF
TRBV5-1,14,TRBJ1-4,ASSSRTGFVDEKLF
TRBV9,12,TRBJ2-2,ASSPGEGTGELF
TRBV9,12,TRBJ1-2,ASSVTDRGEGYT
TRBV7-2,15,TRBJ2-3,ASSLVDIQIPTDTQY
TRBV30,11,TRBJ2-1,ALREGKYNEQF
TRBV24-1,13,TRBJ1-2,ATSVLDRAGYGYT
TRBV12-3/TRBV12-4,11,TRBJ2-1,ASSLGTNNEQF
TRBV6-5,13,TRBJ1-4,ASSQTGLTNEKLF
TRBV7-2,14,TRBJ2-3,ASSSEGTSGSDTQY
TRBV30,14,TRBJ1-4,AWSAMERGGNEKLF
TRBV4-1,12,TRBJ2-1,ASSQEEASDEQF
TRBV28,9,TRBJ1-2,AAGTPYGYT
TRBV5-4,13,TRBJ2-5,ASSNGVGGGETQY
TRBV3-1/TRBV3-2,17,TRBJ2-1,ASSQVYPQTSGGPQEQF
TRBV19,13,TRBJ2-1,ASSIGLAGMNEQF
TRBV12-5,12,TRBJ2-7,ASGLVGTEYEQY
TRBV27,13,TRBJ1-5,ASSLSPYSNQPQH
TRBV14,13,TRBJ2-7,ASSHRQDNSYEQY
TRBV4-3,13,TRBJ2-7,ASSQAGQGIYEQY
TRBV6-4,13,TRBJ1-6,ASSGVAAAWSPLH
TRBV24-1,13,TRBJ2-5,ATSDNSGTKETQY
TRBV4-1,13,TRBJ1-2,ASSHARTGDYGYT
TRBV6-1,12,TRBJ2-1,ASSEVWTGREQF
TRBV11-2,12,TRBJ2-1,ASSFRESYNEQF
TRBV7-2,15,TRBJ2-3,ASSPALAVRRADTQY
TRBV11-3,13,TRBJ2-1,ASSSTRDIYNEQF
TRBV7-2,12,TRBJ2-5,ASSYGVAGETQY
TRBV4-3,15,TRBJ1-6,ASSQEANLEVGSPLH
TRBV27,11,TRBJ1-5,ASSSRQDQPQH
TRBV6-1,13,TRBJ2-2,ASSDLSGGAGELF
TRBV6-5,13,TRBJ2-2,ASSSSGGVGGELF
TRBV19,11,TRBJ1-1,ASSIGTVPEAF
TRBV6-5,13,TRBJ2-6,ASRDRESGANVLT
TRBV4-1,14,TRBJ2-3,ASSQVGSGGAGTQY
TRBV7-9,13,TRBJ1-5,ASSPGDRGDQPQH
TRBV7-9,12,TRBJ2-7,ASSSNRGSYEQY
TRBV5-1,13,TRBJ1-6,ASSPAGRENSPLH
TRBV18,13,TRBJ1-2,ASSPGTGVSYGYT
TRBV7-3,14,TRBJ2-3,ASSQGLAAGGDTQY